What follows is one T cell receptor (beta chain) and its context. This entry comes from a study of cytomegalovirus exposure and HLA in healthy donors. The PCR had 60 Vbeta and 13 Jbeta primers. Measured with immunoSEQ multiplex PCR; TCRdb has only the in-frame clones, and not every one. The sample has approximately 220,000 clones, less than 85% seen once. The germline gives CDR1 GTSNPN, CDR2 SVGIG (reference sequence). The CDR3 consists of 10 residues. The V end was cut by 4 bases, the J end by 10 bases, with 10 bases between. Sequencing was performed on PBMCs. This receptor was identified in a man aged 18 to 35 in good health and CMV-seronegative. The V gene is TRBV30, the J gene TRBJ1-1, with D possibly TRBD1 on 5 matching bases. The CDR3 DNA reads as TGTGCCTGGACGGAGGGGCCAGCTTTCTTT. Encoded protein: CAWTEGPAFF. The full variable domain, in which reference TRBV30 and TRBJ1-1 provide the parts outside the CDR3, is SQTIHQWPATLVQPVGSPLSLECTVEGTSNPNLYWYRQAAGRGLQLLFYSVGIGQISSEVPQNLSASRPQDRQFILSSKKLLLSDSGFYLCAWTEGPAFFGQGTRLTVV.